A single sample is the source of the 5 T cell receptor beta chains below, sequenced in a study of T cell changes during pregnancy in multiple sclerosis (dated by TCRdb to between 2018 and 2021). Libraries were built with the immunoSEQ multiplex PCR assay. In TCRdb, the immuneACCESS table is reduced to in-frame sequences with V and J assigned. These tables do not hold every clone; where another copy was compared, an unresolved V gene accounts for under half, and the others remain unexplained. The sample table lists 89,000 or so clones, approximately 91% of them with a count of one. The ten most abundant clones make up 3% to 4% of the sample. The sample here was PBMCs, taken in the first trimester of pregnancy. The origin of the receptors is a female donor in good health, serving as a control in a pregnancy study. Some clones in this sample may be carry-over from other donors' samples.

The V call is TRBV7-8, the J call TRBJ2-1; perhaps TRBD2 as D (5 bases). This CDR3 comprises 14 residues. The germline gives CDR1 SGHVS, CDR2 FQNEAQ. The V gene lost 4 bases and the J gene lost 5 bases, with 12 bases spanning the gap. The CDR3 sequence is CASSYLAVHNEQFF. In nucleotides, the CDR3 is TGTGCCAGCAGCTACCTAGCTGTCCACAATGAGCAGTTCTTC.

This chain uses TRBV4-3 with TRBJ1-4; no clear D gene. The V and J ends lost 0 bases and 11 bases respectively, with 16 bases between them. Germline CDR1 LGHNA, CDR2 YSLEER. CDR3 length equals 15 residues. CDR3 coding DNA: TGCGCCAGCAGCCAAGATCCTTCGGGGAATCGGAAACTGTTTTTT. Its translation: CASSQDPSGNRKLFF.

The chain carries TRBV28 and TRBJ1-2, with D possibly being TRBD1 (6 bases). The germline V and J ends were trimmed by 2 bases and 7 bases, with 11 bases remaining between them. Germline CDR1 and CDR2: MDHEN and SYDVKM. The length of the CDR3 is 13 residues. The CDR3 region is CASSLVYRVGYTF. DNA for the CDR3: TGTGCCAGCAGTTTAGTGTACAGGGTTGGCTACACCTTC.

The CDR3 DNA is TGCGCCAGCAGCCAAGGACAGGGGGCTTTGGCCCTCCACTTT. Its protein is CASSQGQGALALHF. This chain links TRBV4-3 with TRBJ1-6, with 10 bases that match TRBD1. This CDR3 is built from 14 residues. From germline, CDR1 is LGHNA and CDR2 YSLEER. Trimming cost V 1 base and J 14 bases; bases outside gene matches: 5.

J is TRBJ1-2 and V is TRBV14; unclear D gene. The germline V and J ends were trimmed by 2 bases and 6 bases, with 10 bases remaining between them. Germline assignment: CDR1 SGHDN and CDR2 FVKESK. The CDR3 runs 13 residues. CDR3 residues: CASSQLGGNGYTF. CDR3 nucleotides: TGTGCCAGCAGCCAACTTGGAGGGAATGGCTACACCTTC.